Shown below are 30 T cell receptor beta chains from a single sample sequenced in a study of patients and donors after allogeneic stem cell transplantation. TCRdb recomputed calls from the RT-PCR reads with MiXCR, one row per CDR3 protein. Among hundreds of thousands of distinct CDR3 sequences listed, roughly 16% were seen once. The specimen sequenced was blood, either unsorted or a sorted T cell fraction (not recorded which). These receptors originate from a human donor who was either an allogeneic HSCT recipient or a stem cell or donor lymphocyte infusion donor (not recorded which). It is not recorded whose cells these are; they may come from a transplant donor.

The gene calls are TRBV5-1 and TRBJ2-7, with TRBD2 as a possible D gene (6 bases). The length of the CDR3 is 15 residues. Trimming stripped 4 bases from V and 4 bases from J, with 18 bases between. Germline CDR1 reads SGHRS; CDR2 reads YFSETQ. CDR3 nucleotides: TGCGCCAGCAGCCCCCCGGAGGAGGGAGCGTACGAGCAGTACTTC. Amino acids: CASSPPEEGAYEQYF.

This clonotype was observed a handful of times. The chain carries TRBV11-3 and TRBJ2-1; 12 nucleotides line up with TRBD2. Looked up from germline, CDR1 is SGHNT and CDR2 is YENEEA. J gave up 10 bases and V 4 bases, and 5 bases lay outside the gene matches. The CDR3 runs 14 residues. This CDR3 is CASSSTSGRREQFF. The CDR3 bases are TGTGCCAGCAGCTCGACTAGCGGGAGACGGGAGCAGTTCTTC.

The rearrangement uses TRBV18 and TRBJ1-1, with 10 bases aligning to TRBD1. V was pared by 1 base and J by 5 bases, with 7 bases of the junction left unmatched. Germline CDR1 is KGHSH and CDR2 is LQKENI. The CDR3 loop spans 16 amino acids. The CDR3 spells CASSPLETGGRTEAFF. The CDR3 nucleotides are TGTGCCAGCTCACCACTTGAGACAGGGGGCAGGACTGAAGCTTTCTTT.

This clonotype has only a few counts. Here the CDR3 DNA reads TGCGCCAGCAGCCAAGTAAAGGCGACAGGGAGTTACGAGCAGTACTTC. Its translation is CASSQVKATGSYEQYF. V usage is TRBV4-1 and J usage is TRBJ2-7, with 7 bases aligning to TRBD1. Germline V gene lookup returns CDR1 MGHRA and CDR2 YSYEKL. Trimming cost V 1 base and J 4 bases; bases outside gene matches: 10. CDR3 length equals 16 residues.

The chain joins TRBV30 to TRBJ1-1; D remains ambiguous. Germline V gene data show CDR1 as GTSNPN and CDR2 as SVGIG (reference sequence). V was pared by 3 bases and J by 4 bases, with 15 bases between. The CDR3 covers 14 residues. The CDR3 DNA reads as TGTGCCTGGAGGCTTGGCAGGCGGGGCACTGAAGCTTTCTTT. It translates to CAWRLGRRGTEAFF.

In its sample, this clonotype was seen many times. Here the CDR3 DNA reads TGTGCCAGCAGCGCGCTCGCGCAGCGGGGGGTAGACAATGAGCAGTTCTTC. This codes for CASSALAQRGVDNEQFF. The chain is built from TRBV7-9 and TRBJ2-1, with 9 bases aligning to TRBD2. Germline CDR1 reads SEHNR; CDR2 reads FQNEAQ (reference sequence). The CDR3 extends over 17 amino acids. V lost 5 bases to trimming and J lost 5 bases; unmatched junction nucleotides: 13.

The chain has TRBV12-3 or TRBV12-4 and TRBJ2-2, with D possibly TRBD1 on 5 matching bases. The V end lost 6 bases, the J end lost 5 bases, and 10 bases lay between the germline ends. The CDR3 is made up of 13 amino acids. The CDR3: CASRVRVTGELFF. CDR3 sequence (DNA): TGTGCCAGCAGAGTCAGGGTTACCGGGGAGCTGTTTTTT.

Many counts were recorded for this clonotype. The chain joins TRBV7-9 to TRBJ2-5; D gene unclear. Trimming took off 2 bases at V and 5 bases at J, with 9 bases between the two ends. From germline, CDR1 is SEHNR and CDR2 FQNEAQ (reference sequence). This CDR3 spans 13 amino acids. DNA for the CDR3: TGTGCCAGCAGCTTATGGTCGTTTGAGACCCAGTACTTC. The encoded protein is CASSLWSFETQYF.

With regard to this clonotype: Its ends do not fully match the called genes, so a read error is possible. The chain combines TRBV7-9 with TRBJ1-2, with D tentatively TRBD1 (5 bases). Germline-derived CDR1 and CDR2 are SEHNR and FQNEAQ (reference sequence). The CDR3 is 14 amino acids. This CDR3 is CTSSLLQANYGYTF. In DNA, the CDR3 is TGTACCAGCAGCTTACTACAGGCAAACTATGGCTACACCTTC.

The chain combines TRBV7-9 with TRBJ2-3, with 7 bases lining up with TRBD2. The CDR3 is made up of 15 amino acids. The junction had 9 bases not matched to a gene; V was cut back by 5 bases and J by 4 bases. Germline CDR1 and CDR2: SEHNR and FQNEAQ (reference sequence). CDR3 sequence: CASSTRRGGADTQYF. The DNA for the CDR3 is TGTGCCAGCAGCACGAGGAGGGGAGGGGCAGATACGCAGTATTTT. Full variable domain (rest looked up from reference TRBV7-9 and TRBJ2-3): DTGVSQNPRHKITKRGQNVTFRCDPISEHNRLYWYRQTLGQGPEFLTYFQNEAQLEKSRLLSDRFSAERPKGSFSTLEIQRTEQGDSAMYLCASSTRRGGADTQYFGPGTRLTVL.

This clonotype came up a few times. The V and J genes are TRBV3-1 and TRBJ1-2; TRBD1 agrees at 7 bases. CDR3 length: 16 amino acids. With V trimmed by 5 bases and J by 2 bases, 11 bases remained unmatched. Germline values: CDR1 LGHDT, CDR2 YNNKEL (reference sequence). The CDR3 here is CASSAFPRDSNYGYTF. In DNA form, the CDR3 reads TGTGCCAGCAGCGCCTTCCCCCGGGACAGCAACTATGGCTACACCTTC.

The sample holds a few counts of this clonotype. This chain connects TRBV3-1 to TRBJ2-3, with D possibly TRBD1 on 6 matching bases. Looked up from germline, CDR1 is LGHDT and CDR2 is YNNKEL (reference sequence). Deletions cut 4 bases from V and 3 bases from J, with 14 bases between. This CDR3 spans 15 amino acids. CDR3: CASSLSLGATDTQYF. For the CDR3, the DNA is TGTGCCAGCAGCCTCAGTTTGGGGGCAACAGATACGCAGTATTTT.

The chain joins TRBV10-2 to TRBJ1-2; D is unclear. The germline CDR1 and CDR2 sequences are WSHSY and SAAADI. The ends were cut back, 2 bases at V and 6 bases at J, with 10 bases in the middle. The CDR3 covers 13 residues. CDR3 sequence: CASSEEGADGYTF. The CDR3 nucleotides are TGCGCCAGCAGTGAGGAGGGCGCGGATGGCTACACCTTC.

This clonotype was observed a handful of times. The CDR3 is CASSPKTGAPDGYTF. The CDR3 nucleotides are TGTGCCAGCAGCCCCAAGACAGGGGCTCCCGATGGCTACACCTTC. J is TRBJ1-2 and V is TRBV7-2; 8 nucleotides line up with TRBD1. Germline lookup yields CDR1 SGHTA and CDR2 FQGNSA. J lost 6 bases, V lost 5 bases, and 11 bases had no gene match. The CDR3 loop spans 15 amino acids.

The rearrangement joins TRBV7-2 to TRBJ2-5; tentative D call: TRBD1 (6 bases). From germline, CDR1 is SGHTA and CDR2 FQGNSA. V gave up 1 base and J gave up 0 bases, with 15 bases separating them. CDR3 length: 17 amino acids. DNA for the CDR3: TGTGCCAGCAGCTTAGATTATTGGGACAACAACCAAGAGACCCAGTACTTC. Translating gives CASSLDYWDNNQETQYF.

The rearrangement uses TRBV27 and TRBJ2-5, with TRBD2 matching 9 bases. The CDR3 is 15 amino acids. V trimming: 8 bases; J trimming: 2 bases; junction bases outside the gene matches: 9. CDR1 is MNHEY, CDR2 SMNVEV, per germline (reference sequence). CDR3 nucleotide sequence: TGTGCCAGCTCTAGGACTAGCGAACTACAAGAGACCCAGTACTTC. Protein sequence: CASSRTSELQETQYF.

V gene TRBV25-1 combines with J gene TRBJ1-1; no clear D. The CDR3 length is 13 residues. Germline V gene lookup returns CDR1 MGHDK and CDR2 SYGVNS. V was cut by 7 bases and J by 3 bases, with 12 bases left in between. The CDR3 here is CASTYSTYTEAFF. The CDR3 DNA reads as TGTGCCAGCACATACAGTACTTACACTGAAGCTTTCTTT.

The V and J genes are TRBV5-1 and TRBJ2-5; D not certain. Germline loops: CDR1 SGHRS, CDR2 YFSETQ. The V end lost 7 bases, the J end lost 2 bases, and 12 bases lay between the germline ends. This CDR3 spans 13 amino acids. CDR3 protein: CASGQTLQETQYF. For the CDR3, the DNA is TGCGCCAGCGGCCAGACATTACAAGAGACCCAGTACTTC.

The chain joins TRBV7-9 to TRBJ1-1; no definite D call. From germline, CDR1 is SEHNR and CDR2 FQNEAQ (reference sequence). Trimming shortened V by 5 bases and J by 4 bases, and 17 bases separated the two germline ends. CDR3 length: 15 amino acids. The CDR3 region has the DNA TGTGCCAGCAGCAAAACCACTGGAGCGGGCACTGAAGCTTTCTTT. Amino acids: CASSKTTGAGTEAFF.

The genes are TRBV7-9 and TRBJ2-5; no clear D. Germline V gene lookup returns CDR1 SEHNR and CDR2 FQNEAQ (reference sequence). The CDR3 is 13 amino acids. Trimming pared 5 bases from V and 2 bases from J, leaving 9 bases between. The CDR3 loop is CASSHRFQETQYF. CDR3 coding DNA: TGTGCCAGCAGCCATCGGTTTCAAGAGACCCAGTACTTC.

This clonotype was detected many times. CDR3: CASSRHEDTDTQYF. The DNA of the CDR3 is TGTGCCAGCAGTAGACATGAGGACACAGATACGCAGTATTTT. The chain employs TRBV6-1 and TRBJ2-3; D gene unclear. The CDR3 length is 14 residues. CDR1 MNHNS and CDR2 SASEGT come from the germline V gene. Trimming stripped 5 bases from V and 2 bases from J, with 11 bases between.

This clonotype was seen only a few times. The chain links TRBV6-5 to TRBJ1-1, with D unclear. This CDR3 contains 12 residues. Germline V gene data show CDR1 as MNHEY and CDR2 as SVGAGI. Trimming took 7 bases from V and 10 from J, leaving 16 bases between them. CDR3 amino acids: CASMGSGVRAFF. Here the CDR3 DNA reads TGTGCCAGCATGGGTTCGGGAGTCCGAGCTTTCTTT.

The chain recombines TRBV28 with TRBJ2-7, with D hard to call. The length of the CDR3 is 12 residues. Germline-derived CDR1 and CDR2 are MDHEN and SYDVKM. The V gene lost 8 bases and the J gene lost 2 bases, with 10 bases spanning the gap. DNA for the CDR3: TGTGCCAGCGGCGCACAACCCTACGAGCAGTACTTC. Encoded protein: CASGAQPYEQYF.

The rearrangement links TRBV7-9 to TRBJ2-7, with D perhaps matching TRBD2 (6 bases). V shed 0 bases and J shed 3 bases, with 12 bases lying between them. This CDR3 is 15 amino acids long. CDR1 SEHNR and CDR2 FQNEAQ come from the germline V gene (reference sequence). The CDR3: CASSLAVGGSYEQYF. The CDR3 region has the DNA TGTGCCAGCAGCTTAGCTGTCGGGGGAAGCTACGAGCAGTACTTC.

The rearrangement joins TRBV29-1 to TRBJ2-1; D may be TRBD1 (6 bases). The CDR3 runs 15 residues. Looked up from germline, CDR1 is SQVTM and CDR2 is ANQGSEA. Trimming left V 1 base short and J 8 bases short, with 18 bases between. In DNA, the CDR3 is TGCAGCGTTGAAGGGAAGGACAGCCTTTTAGATGAGCAGTTCTTC. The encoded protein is CSVEGKDSLLDEQFF.

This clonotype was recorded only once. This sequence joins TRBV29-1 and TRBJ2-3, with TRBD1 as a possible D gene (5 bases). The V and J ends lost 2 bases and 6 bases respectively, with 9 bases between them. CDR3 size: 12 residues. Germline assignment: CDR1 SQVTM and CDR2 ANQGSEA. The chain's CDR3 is CSVEKGVDTQYF. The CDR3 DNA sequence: TGCAGCGTTGAAAAAGGGGTCGATACGCAGTATTTT.

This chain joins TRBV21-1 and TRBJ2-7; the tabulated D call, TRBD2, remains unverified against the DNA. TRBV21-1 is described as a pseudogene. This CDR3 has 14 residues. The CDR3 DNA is TGTGCCAGCAGCAAAGTCTGGGGAGGGGTCGAGCAGTACTTC. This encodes CASSKVWGGVEQYF.

CDR3 residues: CASSSQRVARRDNEQFF. In DNA, the CDR3 is TGTGCCAGCAGCTCACAGCGGGTGGCCCGCCGCGACAATGAGCAGTTCTTC. This chain connects TRBV7-8 to TRBJ2-1; a possible D gene is TRBD2 (6 bases). V was shortened by 4 bases and J by 5 bases, with 21 bases between the two germline ends. The CDR3 covers 17 residues. Germline V gene data show CDR1 as SGHVS and CDR2 as FQNEAQ.

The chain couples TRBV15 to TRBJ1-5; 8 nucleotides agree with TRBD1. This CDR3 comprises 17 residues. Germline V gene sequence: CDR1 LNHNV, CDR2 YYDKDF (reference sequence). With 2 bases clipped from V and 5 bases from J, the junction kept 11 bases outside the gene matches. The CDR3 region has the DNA TGTGCCACCAGCAGAAACCGACAGGGGCCATCCGATCAGCCCCAGCATTTT. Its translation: CATSRNRQGPSDQPQHF.

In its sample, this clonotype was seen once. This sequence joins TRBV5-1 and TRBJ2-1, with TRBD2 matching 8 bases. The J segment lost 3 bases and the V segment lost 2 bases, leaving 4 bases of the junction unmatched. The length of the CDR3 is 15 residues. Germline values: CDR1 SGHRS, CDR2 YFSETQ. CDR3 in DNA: TGCGCCAGCAGCTTCCTAGCGGGCTTCTACAATGAGCAGTTCTTC. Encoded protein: CASSFLAGFYNEQFF.